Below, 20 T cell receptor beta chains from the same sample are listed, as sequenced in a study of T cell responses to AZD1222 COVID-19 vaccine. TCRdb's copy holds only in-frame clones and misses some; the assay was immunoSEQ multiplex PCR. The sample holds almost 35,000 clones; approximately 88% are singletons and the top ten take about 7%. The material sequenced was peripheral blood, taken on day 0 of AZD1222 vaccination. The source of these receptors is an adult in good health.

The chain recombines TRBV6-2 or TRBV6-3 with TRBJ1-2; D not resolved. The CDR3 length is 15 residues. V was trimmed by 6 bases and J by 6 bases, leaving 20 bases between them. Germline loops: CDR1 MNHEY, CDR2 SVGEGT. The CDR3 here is CASSSISPPSNGYTF. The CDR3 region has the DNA TGTGCCAGCAGCTCAATATCCCCTCCTTCCAATGGCTACACCTTC.

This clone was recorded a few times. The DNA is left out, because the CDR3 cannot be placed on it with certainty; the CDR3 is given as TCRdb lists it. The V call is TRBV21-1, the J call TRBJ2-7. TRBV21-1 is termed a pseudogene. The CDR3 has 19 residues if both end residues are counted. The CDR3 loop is CASSKVGGGSDDGAYEQYF.

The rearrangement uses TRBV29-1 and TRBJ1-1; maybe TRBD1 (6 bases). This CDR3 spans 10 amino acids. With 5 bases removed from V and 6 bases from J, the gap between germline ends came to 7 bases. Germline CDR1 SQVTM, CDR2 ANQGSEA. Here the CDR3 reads CSVHRAEAFF. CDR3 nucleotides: TGCAGCGTTCACAGGGCTGAAGCTTTCTTT. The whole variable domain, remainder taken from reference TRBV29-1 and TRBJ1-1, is SAVISQKPSRDICQRGTSLTIQCQVDSQVTMMFWYRQQPGQSLTLIATANQGSEATYESGFVIDKFPISRPNLTFSTLTVSNMSPEDSSIYLCSVHRAEAFFGQGTRLTVV.

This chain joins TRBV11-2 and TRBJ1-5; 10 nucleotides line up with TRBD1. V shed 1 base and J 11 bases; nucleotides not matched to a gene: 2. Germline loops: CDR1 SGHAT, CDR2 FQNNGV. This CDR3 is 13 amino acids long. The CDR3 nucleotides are TGTGCCAGCAGCTTAGCCGGGACAGGGGCCCAGCATTTT. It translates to CASSLAGTGAQHF.

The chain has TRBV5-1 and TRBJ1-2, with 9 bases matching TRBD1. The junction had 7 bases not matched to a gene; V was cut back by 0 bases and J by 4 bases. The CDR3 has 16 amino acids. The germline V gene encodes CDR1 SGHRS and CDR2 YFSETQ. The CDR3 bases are TGCGCCAGCAGCTTGGGGGTGACAGGGGGATCCTATGGCTACACCTTC. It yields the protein CASSLGVTGGSYGYTF.

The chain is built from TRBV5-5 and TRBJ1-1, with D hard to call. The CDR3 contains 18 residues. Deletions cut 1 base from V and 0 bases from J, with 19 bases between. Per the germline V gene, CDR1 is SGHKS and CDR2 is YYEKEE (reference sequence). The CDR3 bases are TGTGCCAGCAGCTTGAATTTACGACCTACAATTATGAACACTGAAGCTTTCTTT. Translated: CASSLNLRPTIMNTEAFF.

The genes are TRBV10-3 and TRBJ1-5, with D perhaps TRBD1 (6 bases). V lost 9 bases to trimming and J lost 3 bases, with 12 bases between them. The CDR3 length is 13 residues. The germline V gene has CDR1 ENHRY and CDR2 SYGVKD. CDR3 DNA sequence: TGTGCCATTACAGGACAGCTCAATCAGCCCCAGCATTTT. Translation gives CAITGQLNQPQHF.

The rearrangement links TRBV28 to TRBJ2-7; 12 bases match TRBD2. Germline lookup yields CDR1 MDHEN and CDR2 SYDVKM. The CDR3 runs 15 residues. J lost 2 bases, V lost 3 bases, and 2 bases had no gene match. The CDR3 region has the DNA TGTGCCAGCAGTTTTAGACTAGCGGGAGCCTACGAGCAGTACTTC. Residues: CASSFRLAGAYEQYF.

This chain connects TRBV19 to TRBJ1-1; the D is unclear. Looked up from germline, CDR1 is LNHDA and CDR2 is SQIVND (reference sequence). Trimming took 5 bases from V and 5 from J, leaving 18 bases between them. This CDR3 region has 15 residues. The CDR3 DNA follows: TGTGCCAGTAGTGCTCTCTCCGGGGTATGGACTGAAGCTTTCTTT. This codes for CASSALSGVWTEAFF.

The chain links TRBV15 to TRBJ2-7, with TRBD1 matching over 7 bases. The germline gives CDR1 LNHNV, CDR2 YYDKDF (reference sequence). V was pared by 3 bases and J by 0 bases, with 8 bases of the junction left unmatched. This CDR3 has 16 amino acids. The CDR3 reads CATSRGTVFSSYEQYF. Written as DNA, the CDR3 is TGTGCCACCAGCAGGGGGACAGTGTTTAGCTCCTACGAGCAGTACTTC.

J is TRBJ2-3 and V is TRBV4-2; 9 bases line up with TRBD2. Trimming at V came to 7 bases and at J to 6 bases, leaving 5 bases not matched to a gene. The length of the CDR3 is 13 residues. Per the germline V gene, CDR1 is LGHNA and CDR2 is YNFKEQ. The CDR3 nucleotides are TGTGCCAGCACAATAGCGGGAGCCGATACGCAGTATTTT. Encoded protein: CASTIAGADTQYF.

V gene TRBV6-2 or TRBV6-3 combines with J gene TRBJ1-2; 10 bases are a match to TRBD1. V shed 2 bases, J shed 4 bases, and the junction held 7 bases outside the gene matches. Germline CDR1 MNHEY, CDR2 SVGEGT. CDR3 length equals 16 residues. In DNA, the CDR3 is TGTGCCAGCAGTTACACGGGACAGGGGCCGACCTATGGCTACACCTTC. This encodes CASSYTGQGPTYGYTF.

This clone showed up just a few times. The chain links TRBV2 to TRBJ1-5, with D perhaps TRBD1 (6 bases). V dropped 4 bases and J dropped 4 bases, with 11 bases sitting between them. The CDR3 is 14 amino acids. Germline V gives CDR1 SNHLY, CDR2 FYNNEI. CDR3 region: CASSVRDTNQPQHF. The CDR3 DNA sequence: TGTGCCAGCAGTGTCCGGGACACGAATCAGCCCCAGCATTTT. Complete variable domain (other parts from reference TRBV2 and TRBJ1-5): EPEVTQTPSHQVTQMGQEVILRCVPISNHLYFYWYRQILGQKVEFLVSFYNNEISEKSEIFDDQFSVERPDGSNFTLKIRSTKLEDSAMYFCASSVRDTNQPQHFGDGTRLSIL.

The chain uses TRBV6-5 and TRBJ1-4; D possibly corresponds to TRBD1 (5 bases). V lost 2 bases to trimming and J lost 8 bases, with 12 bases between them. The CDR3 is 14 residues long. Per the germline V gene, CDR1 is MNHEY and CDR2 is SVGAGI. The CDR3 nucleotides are TGTGCCAGCAGTTACCTGGGGCCCCGGGAAAAACTGTTTTTT. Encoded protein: CASSYLGPREKLFF.

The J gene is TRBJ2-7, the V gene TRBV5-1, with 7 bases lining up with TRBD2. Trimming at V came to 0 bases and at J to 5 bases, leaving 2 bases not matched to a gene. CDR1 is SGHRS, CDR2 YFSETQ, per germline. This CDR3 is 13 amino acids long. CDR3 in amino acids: CASSLVSGDEQYF. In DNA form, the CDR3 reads TGCGCCAGCAGCTTGGTCAGCGGGGACGAGCAGTACTTC.

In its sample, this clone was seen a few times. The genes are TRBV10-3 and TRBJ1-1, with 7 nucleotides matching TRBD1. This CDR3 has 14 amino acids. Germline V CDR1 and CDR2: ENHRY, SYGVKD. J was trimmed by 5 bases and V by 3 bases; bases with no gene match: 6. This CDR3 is CAISEVTGKTEAFF. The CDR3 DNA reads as TGTGCCATCAGTGAAGTGACAGGGAAGACTGAAGCTTTCTTT.

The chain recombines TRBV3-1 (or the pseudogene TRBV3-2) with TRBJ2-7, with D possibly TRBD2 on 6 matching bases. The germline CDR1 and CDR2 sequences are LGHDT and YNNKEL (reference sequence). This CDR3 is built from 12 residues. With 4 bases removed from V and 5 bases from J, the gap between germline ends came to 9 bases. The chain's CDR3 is CASSLGTDEQYF. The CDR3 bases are TGTGCCAGCAGCCTTGGGACTGACGAGCAGTACTTC.

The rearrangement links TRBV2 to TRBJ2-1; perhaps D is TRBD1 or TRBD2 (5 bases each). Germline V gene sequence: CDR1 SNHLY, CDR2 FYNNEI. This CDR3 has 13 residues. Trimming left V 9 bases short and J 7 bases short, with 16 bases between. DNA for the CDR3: TGTGCCAGTAACTACCTTTGGGGGAATGAGCAGTTCTTC. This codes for CASNYLWGNEQFF.

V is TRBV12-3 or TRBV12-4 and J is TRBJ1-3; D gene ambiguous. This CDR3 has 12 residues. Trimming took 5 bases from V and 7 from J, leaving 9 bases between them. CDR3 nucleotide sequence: TGTGCCAGCAGTCCCCGAGGGAACACCATATATTTT. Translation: CASSPRGNTIYF.

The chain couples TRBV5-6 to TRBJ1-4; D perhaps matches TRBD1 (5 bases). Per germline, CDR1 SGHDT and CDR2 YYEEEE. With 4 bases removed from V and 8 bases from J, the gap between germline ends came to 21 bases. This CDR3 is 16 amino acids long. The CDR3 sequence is CASSEKWGGGNEKLFF. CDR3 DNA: TGTGCCAGCAGCGAGAAATGGGGGGGAGGTAACGAAAAACTGTTTTTT.